These 5 T cell receptor beta chains were all obtained from the same sample, sequenced in a study of post-analysis software for immune sequencing data. Libraries were made from TCR beta cDNA, and they carried unique molecular identifiers. TCRdb reanalysed the PCR reads using MiXCR and keeps one entry per CDR3 protein. The sample shows about 460,000 distinct CDR3 sequences, around 40% of them seen only once. Notes on the study in general: Controls showed lower frequencies than patients for five TRBV segments, and TRBV5-6, TRBV5-1 and TRBV20-1 were among these.

No antigen has been identified for these receptors. Sequenced material: blood. The source is a girl under 18 with multiple sclerosis.

This chain joins TRBV7-2 and TRBJ1-6; D call uncertain. CDR3 size: 14 residues. The V gene lost 1 base and the J gene lost 7 bases, with 8 bases spanning the gap. Per the germline V gene, CDR1 is SGHTA and CDR2 is FQGNSA. CDR3 sequence: CASSLVGWNSPLHF. CDR3 DNA: TGTGCCAGCAGCTTAGTAGGTTGGAATTCACCCCTCCACTTT.

The rearrangement links TRBV20-1 to TRBJ2-1; TRBD2 matches at 11 bases. Germline loops: CDR1 DFQATT, CDR2 SNEGSKA (reference sequence). Trimming at V came to 0 bases and at J to 10 bases, leaving 8 bases not matched to a gene. The CDR3 is 15 amino acids. CDR3 bases: TGCAGTGCTAGAGATCAGACTAGCGGGATTAAGGAGCAGTTCTTC. Translating it yields CSARDQTSGIKEQFF.

The V call is TRBV7-2, the J call TRBJ2-1; the D gene could be TRBD1 or TRBD2 (6 bases each). This CDR3 contains 16 residues. Trimming took off 7 bases at V and 8 bases at J, with 24 bases between the two ends. Germline values: CDR1 SGHTA, CDR2 FQGNSA. The CDR3 sequence: CASTHPRWGAQDEQFF. The CDR3 DNA sequence: TGTGCCAGCACCCACCCCCGGTGGGGGGCACAAGATGAGCAGTTCTTC.

The V call is TRBV6-1, the J call TRBJ1-2; the D gene is possibly TRBD1 (5 bases). Germline V gene lookup returns CDR1 MNHNS and CDR2 SASEGT. The CDR3 has 14 residues. V was clipped by 2 bases and J by 6 bases, with 13 bases between them. The CDR3: CASSELDGGNGYTF. CDR3 nucleotides: TGTGCCAGCAGTGAATTGGACGGGGGTAATGGCTACACCTTC.

The chain is built from TRBV11-3 and TRBJ2-1, with D tentatively TRBD1 (5 bases). The CDR3 runs 15 residues. Germline V gene data show CDR1 as SGHNT and CDR2 as YENEEA. V was pared by 2 bases and J by 1 base, with 9 bases between. CDR3 DNA: TGTGCCAGCAGCTTAAGTGCAGGGTCCTACAATGAGCAGTTCTTC. It encodes CASSLSAGSYNEQFF.